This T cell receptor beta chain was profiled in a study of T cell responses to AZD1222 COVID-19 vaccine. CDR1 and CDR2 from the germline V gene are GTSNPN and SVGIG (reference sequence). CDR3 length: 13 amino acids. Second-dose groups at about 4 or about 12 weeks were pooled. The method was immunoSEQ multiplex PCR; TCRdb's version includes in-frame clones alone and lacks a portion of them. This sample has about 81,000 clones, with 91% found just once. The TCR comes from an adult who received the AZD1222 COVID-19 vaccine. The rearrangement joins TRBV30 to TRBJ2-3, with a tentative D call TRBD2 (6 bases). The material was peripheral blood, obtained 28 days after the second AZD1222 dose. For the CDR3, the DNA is TGTGCGGCAGGGACTGGAACCTCGGATACGCAGTATTTT. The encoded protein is CAAGTGTSDTQYF.